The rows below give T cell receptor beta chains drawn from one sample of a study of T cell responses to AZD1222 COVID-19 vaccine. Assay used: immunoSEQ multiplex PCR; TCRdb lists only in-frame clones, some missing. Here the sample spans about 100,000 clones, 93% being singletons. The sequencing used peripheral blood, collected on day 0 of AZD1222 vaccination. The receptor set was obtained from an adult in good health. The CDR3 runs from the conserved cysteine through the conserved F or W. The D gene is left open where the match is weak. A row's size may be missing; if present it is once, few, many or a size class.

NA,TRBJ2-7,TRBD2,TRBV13,CASSPRTSGKSYEQYF,TGTGCCAGCAGCCCACGGACTAGCGGGAAGTCCTACGAGCAGTACTTC
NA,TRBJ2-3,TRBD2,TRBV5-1,CASRREGLGDTQYF,TGCGCCAGCAGACGGGAGGGCCTTGGAGATACGCAGTATTTT
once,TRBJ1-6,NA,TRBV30,CAWRGPRNSPLHF,TGTGCCTGGAGAGGCCCGAGAAATTCACCCCTCCACTTT
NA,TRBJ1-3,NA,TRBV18,CASSGTGSSGNTIYF,TGTGCCAGCTCAGGAACTGGATCCTCTGGAAACACCATATATTTT
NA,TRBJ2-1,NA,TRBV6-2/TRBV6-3,CASSYESNSYNEQFF,TGTGCCAGCAGTTATGAGTCTAACTCCTACAATGAGCAGTTCTTC
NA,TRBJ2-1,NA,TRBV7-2,CASSQGNAGEQFF,TGTGCCAGCAGCCAGGGTAATGCGGGTGAGCAGTTCTTC
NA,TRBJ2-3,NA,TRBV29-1,CSGDRDNTDTQYF,TGCAGCGGCGACCGGGACAACACAGATACGCAGTATTTT
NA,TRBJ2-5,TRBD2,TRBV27,CASSLSWLAGAETQYF,TGTGCCAGCAGTTTATCCTGGCTAGCGGGAGCAGAGACCCAGTACTTC
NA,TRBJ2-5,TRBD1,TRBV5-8,CASSFGQGRGETQYF,TGTGCCAGCAGCTTCGGACAGGGCCGAGGGGAGACCCAGTACTTC
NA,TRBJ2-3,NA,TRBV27,CASSSPGAGRSTQYF,TGTGCCAGCAGTTCCCCCGGGGCAGGCCGAAGTACGCAGTATTTT
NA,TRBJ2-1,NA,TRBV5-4,CASRSYSSRMTNEQFF,TGTGCCAGCCGTTCTTACTCCAGCCGGATGACTAATGAGCAGTTCTTC
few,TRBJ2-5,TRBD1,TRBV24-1,CATSDLDTGTGETQYF,TGTGCCACCAGTGATTTAGACACCGGGACAGGAGAGACCCAGTACTTC
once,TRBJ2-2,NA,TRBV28,CASSFRRTGELFF,TGTGCCAGCAGTTTCCGGAGAACCGGGGAGCTGTTTTTT
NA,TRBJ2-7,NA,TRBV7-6,CASSRGQKYEQYF,TGTGCCAGCAGCAGAGGACAAAAATACGAGCAGTACTTC
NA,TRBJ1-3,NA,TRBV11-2,CASSAERGRPGNTIYF,TGTGCCAGCAGCGCTGAGAGAGGGCGTCCTGGAAACACCATATATTTT
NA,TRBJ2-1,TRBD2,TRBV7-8,CASSLVKREGYNEQFF,TGTGCCAGCAGCTTAGTAAAGCGGGAGGGTTACAATGAGCAGTTCTTC
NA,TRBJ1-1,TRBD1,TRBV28,CASSPWTGGDTEAFF,TGTGCCAGCAGTCCTTGGACAGGGGGGGACACTGAAGCTTTCTTT
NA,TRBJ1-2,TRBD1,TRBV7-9,CASSLVRTGQHGYTF,TGTGCCAGCAGCTTGGTCAGGACAGGTCAGCATGGCTACACCTTC
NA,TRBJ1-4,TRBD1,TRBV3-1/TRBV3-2,CASSPEPGQLNEKLFF,TGTGCCAGCAGCCCGGAACCGGGACAGCTAAATGAAAAACTGTTTTTT
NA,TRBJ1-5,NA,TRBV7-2,CASSFGGPIPQHF,TGTGCCAGCAGCTTCGGGGGCCCAATTCCCCAGCATTTT
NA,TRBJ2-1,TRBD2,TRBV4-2,CASSQDRGLAEYNEQFF,TGTGCCAGCAGCCAAGACCGCGGACTAGCGGAATACAATGAGCAGTTCTTC
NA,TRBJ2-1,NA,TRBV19,CASKIGAGRSYNEQFF,TGTGCCAGTAAAATCGGAGCGGGTAGGTCCTACAATGAGCAGTTCTTC
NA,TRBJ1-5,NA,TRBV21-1,CASLPGQGKVSNQPQHF,TGTGCCAGCCTTCCGGGTCAAGGGAAGGTAAGCAATCAGCCCCAGCATTTT
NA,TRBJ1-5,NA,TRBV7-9,CASTSGGGTNNQPQHF,TGTGCCAGCACCTCCGGAGGGGGAACTAACAATCAGCCCCAGCATTTT
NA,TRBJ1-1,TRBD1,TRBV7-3,CASSLTGLNTEAFF,TGTGCCAGCAGCCTGACAGGGTTGAACACTGAAGCTTTCTTT
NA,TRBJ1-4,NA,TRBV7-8,CASSSRITRSVATNEKLFF,TGTGCCAGCAGCTCCCGGATCACCCGTTCCGTCGCAACTAATGAAAAACTGTTTTTT
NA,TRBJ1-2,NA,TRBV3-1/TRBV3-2,CASSPFTTGLYGYTF,TGTGCCAGCAGCCCGTTTACAACAGGGTTGTACGGCTACACCTTC
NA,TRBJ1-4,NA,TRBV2,CASSGSDEKLFF,TGTGCCAGCAGTGGTTCGGACGAAAAACTGTTTTTT
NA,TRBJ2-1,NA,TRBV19,CASSPRVTYNEQFF,TGTGCCAGTTCTCCTCGGGTTACCTACAATGAGCAGTTCTTC
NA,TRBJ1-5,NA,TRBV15,CATSRDRGRAKPQHF,TGTGCCACCAGCAGAGATCGCGGCAGGGCAAAGCCCCAGCATTTT
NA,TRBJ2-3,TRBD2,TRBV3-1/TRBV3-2,CASSQDMRGRGTDTQYF,TGTGCCAGCAGCCAAGATATGCGCGGGAGGGGCACAGATACGCAGTATTTT
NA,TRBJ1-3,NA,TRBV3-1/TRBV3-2,CASSQDPGPQNTIYF,TGTGCCAGCAGCCAAGATCCGGGACCTCAAAACACCATATATTTT
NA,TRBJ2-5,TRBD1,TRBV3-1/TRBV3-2,CASSQNRGLETQYF,TGTGCCAGCAGCCAAAACAGGGGGCTTGAGACCCAGTACTTC
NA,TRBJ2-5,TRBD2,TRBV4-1,CASSQREGRETQYF,TGCGCCAGCAGCCAGCGGGAGGGACGAGAGACCCAGTACTTC
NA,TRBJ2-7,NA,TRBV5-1,CASSLPPRDIYEQYF,TGCGCCAGCAGCCTCCCTCCCCGGGACATCTACGAGCAGTACTTC
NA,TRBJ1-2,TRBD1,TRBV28,CASRQGADYGYTF,TGTGCCAGCAGACAGGGGGCTGACTATGGCTACACCTTC
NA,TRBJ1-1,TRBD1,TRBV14,CASSPGGGVVTEAFF,TGTGCCAGCAGCCCAGGGGGCGGAGTCGTCACTGAAGCTTTCTTT
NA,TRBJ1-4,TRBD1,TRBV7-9,CASSLYRGSNEKLFF,TGTGCCAGCAGCCTATACAGGGGATCTAATGAAAAACTGTTTTTT
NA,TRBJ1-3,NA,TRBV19,CASSISLNTIYF,TGTGCCAGTAGTATCTCCCTGAACACCATATATTTT
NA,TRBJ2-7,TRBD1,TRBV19,CASRRKGQVAYEQYF,TGTGCCAGTAGGAGGAAAGGACAGGTAGCCTACGAGCAGTACTTC
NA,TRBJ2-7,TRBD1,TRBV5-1,CASSFGQARAEQYF,TGCGCCAGCAGCTTCGGACAGGCTCGGGCCGAGCAGTACTTC
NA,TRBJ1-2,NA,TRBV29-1,CSAGGGNYGYTF,TGCAGCGCAGGCGGGGGTAACTATGGCTACACCTTC
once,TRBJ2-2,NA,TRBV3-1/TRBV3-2,CASSRNRVGGTGELFF,TGTGCCAGCAGCCGGAACAGGGTCGGGGGCACCGGGGAGCTGTTTTTT
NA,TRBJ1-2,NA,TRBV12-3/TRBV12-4,CASSSTVFYGYTF,TGTGCCAGCAGTTCGACGGTCTTCTATGGCTACACCTTC
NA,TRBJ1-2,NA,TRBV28,CASSWSRDSGYTF,TGTGCCAGCAGCTGGAGCCGGGACTCGGGCTACACCTTC
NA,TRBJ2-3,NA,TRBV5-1,CASSLQTSSDTQYF,TGCGCCAGCAGCCTACAAACTAGTTCAGATACGCAGTATTTT
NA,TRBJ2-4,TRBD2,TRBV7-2,CASSWREGLGNIQYF,TGTGCCAGCAGCTGGCGGGAGGGCCTGGGGAACATTCAGTACTTC
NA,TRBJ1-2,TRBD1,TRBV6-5,CASSKDRASYGYTF,TGTGCCAGCAGCAAGGACAGGGCGAGCTATGGCTACACCTTC
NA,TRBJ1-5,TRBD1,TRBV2,CASVDRAGNQPQHF,TGTGCCAGCGTTGACAGGGCGGGCAATCAGCCCCAGCATTTT
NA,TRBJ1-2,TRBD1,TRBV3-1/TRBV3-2,CASSLGVGGYYGYTF,TGTGCCAGCAGCCTTGGGGTAGGGGGCTACTATGGCTACACCTTC
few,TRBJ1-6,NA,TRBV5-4,CARREARYNSPLHF,TGTGCCAGACGGGAGGCGCGGTATAATTCACCCCTCCACTTT
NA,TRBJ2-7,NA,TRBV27,CASASNRAKPQYF,TGTGCCAGCGCTTCTAACCGCGCCAAACCTCAGTACTTC
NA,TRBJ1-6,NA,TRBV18,CASSPLEESPLHF,TGTGCCAGCTCACCATTAGAGGAATCACCCCTCCACTTT
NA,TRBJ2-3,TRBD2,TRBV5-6,CASSLYLAGDTDTQYF,TGTGCCAGCAGCTTGTACCTAGCGGGAGACACAGATACGCAGTATTTT
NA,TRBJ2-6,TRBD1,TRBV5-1,CASSAGTGISGANVLTF,TGCGCCAGCAGCGCCGGGACAGGGATTTCTGGGGCCAACGTCCTGACTTTC